This T cell receptor (beta chain) originates from a study of PD-L1 blockade in urothelial cancer. Germline CDR1 SGHDN, CDR2 FVKESK. The CDR3 extends over 12 amino acids. V dropped 1 base and J dropped 3 bases, with 3 bases sitting between them. This clone was counted only a few times. Measured with immunoSEQ multiplex PCR; TCRdb has only the in-frame clones, and not every one. The repertoire consists of just over 35,000 clones, with around 34% occurring once and the leading ten covering around 8.9%. The source of this sequence is a man aged 60 to 75 with urothelial cancer. The sequences come from tumor tissue, collected before atezolizumab (anti-PD-L1) treatment. The gene calls are TRBV14 and TRBJ2-5, with D unclear. This CDR3 is CASSQGKETQYF. The CDR3 DNA follows: TGTGCCAGCAGCCAAGGGAAAGAGACCCAGTACTTC. Complete variable domain (other parts from reference TRBV14 and TRBJ2-5): EAGVTQFPSHSVIEKGQTVTLRCDPISGHDNLYWYRRVMGKEIKFLLHFVKESKQDESGMPNNRFLAERTGGTYSTLKVQPAELEDSGVYFCASSQGKETQYFGPGTRLLVL.